This TCR beta chain was sequenced during a study of shared clonotypes between healthy human individuals. Overall study findings and caveats: Deeper or shallower sequencing was expected to change how clonotypes are shared among donors. Naive CD4 clonotypes were shared across a few donors at approximately 5.3%.

The CDR3 totals 15 residues. V was pared by 0 bases and J by 10 bases, with 12 bases of the junction left unmatched. CDR1 is SGHRS, CDR2 YFSETQ, per germline. The assay was immunoSEQ multiplex PCR, and TCRdb's table has in-frame clones only and misses some. Among under 750,000 clones listed, over 60% were seen once. As to this clone: Its matching antigen is unknown.

The V and J genes are TRBV5-1 and TRBJ1-2; 7 nucleotides agree with TRBD1. The specimen was memory CD4+ T cells sorted from blood. Specified subset: CD45RA-negative fraction. This receptor was obtained from a woman in her twenties or thirties in good health. The CDR3 nucleotides read TGCGCCAGCAGCTTGGAGTCAGGGGGAAGTCTGGACTACACCTTC. This gives the protein CASSLESGGSLDYTF.